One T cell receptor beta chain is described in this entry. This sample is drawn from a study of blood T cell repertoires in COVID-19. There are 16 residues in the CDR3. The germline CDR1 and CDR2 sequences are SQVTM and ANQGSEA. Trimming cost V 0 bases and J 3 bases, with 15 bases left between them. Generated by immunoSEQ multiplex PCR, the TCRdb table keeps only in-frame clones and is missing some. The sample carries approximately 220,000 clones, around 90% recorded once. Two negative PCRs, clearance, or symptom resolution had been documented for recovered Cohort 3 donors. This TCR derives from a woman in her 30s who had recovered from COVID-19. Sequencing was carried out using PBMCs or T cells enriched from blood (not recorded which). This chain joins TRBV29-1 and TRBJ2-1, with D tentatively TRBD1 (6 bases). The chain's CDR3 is CSVEDPEQGLYNEQFF. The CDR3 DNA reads TGCAGCGTTGAAGATCCCGAGCAGGGGCTCTACAATGAGCAGTTCTTC.